This TCR beta chain was observed in a study of cytomegalovirus exposure and HLA in healthy donors (dated by TCRdb to about 2017). Describing the broader study: An earlier analysis of under 600 of the donors reported about 290 Gb of sequence data and roughly 100 million unique TCR beta sequences from about 179 million T cells. The study combined high-throughput TCR immunosequencing, statistical association of individual TCRs with disease status, and machine learning to predict cytomegalovirus infection status. In a later genetic analysis, genome-wide SNP genotypes for about 60% of the 666 donors were used, and that subset was treated as a discovery cohort. Typing coverage varied by locus: 629-630 donors for A, B, C, DRB1 and DQB1; roughly 510 for DQA1; more than 600 for DPA1; about 450 for DPB1. In addition to the first cohort of about 650 subjects, a separate validation cohort of about 120 different subjects was used. The study aimed to test whether signatures of past pathogen exposure could be identified by cataloging public T cell receptors. An earlier analysis of several hundred of the donors used high-throughput TCR beta sequencing to judge whether each TCR beta V gene segment behaved as functional or pseudogenic. Across approximately 400 genotyped donors of the cohort, an average of approximately 240,000 unique TCR beta nucleotide sequences per donor were sequenced, and approximately 17% of those sequences were non-productive. Class I and class II HLA loci were covered by the typing at four-digit resolution. To study patterns of TCR occurrence, a later analysis re-analyzed previously published TCR beta repertoires from 550 to 800 donors and added high-resolution HLA genotyping. The T cell repertoires of some 670 subjects were profiled by immunosequencing and related to cytomegalovirus serostatus. Donor age, sex, ethnicity and CMV serostatus were collected together with the repertoire data. Rather than drawing on any new phenotypic data, the later analysis identified candidate immune exposures from TCR beta sequences and the way those sequences occurred across donors. The genetic ancestry cluster associated with self-reported Caucasian donors included roughly 84% of the roughly 390 genotyped donors. Every repertoire in the discovery cohort had been generated on one and the same sequencing platform. A handful of DR-DQ haplotypes were handled as single units for association and clustering because linkage in the cohort was strong. About 300 gigabases of sequencing data and 91 million or so unique TCR sequences made up an early release that covered approximately 620 HLA-typed donors.

With respect to this clone: It lacks a known antigen. Per-nucleotide qualities are absent, and no much larger clonotype sits a single base away.

Library prep was done by the immunoSEQ multiplex PCR assay. For the multiplex PCR, a mixture combining 60 forward primers for TCR Vbeta segments and 13 reverse primers for TCR Jbeta segments was used. Amplification of the CDR3 region of rearranged TCR beta genes was performed with a multiplex PCR assay on genomic DNA. On the Illumina HiSeq System, the amplified TCR beta libraries were sequenced as 87-base-pair reads. From the authors' description of their analysis: In a later analysis, 80 million or so unique TCR beta chains were counted across the 500 to 850 repertoires, and around 10 million of these chains were shared by at least two donors. To remove PCR and sequencing errors, raw reads were error-corrected and collapsed into unique sequences using a nearest-neighbor algorithm that merged closely related sequences. Alignment of CDR3 sequences to IMGT reference sequences was used to assign V, D and J gene segments. For a sequence to be retained, at least a six-nucleotide match to both a V gene segment and a J gene segment was required. Rearrangements were called productive when the CDR3 lacked stop codons and stayed in frame with V and J; all others were non-productive. Following IMGT convention, CDR3 was defined as the stretch from the second conserved V-encoded cysteine up to the conserved J-encoded phenylalanine. In an earlier analysis of approximately 500 of the donors, sequences lacking an unambiguous match to a single V gene segment were excluded. An earlier analysis of a few hundred of the donors called V segments functional above 56.7% productive rearrangements and segregating when the between-donor standard deviation exceeded 5%. A statistical classification framework was developed to diagnose cytomegalovirus status using the catalog of TCR beta chain sequences. In a later analysis, V and J genes were assigned by comparing TCR nucleotide sequences against IMGT/GENE-DB human TR gene sequences. A later analysis assigned CDR3 sequences and most-parsimonious VDJ recombination scenarios with the TCRdist pipeline. In a later analysis, every TCR beta chain was defined by the combination of its CDR3 amino acid sequence and its V-gene family, and reads without a unique V-gene family were dropped. In a later analysis, approximately 640 highly shared, low-generation-probability nucleotide sequences were removed to address suspected cross-contamination and a sequencing artifact. In a later analysis, a clonal expansion index for each public chain was calculated from normalized within-repertoire ranks of inferred template counts. A later analysis computed generation probabilities with a VDJ recombination model fitted to out-of-frame rearrangements, and checked the results against IGoR. In a later analysis, TCR-TCR, TCR-HLA and TCR-CMV co-occurrence was scored with hypergeometric tests, and a repertoire-size bias correction was applied to TCR pairs. To estimate false discovery rates, a later analysis permuted the HLA or CMV assignments 20 times. In a later analysis, co-occurring TCRs were grouped using DBSCAN, with TCRdist sequence similarity added in when clustering inside HLA-allele-positive subsets. Repertoires with fewer than 30,000 or more than 120,000 public chains were left out of co-occurrence clustering, as were five repertoires with anomalous nucleotide sharing. The clones in this table, taken by TCRdb from immuneACCESS, are in-frame only. Not every clone is retained; where verified, under half of the shortfall comes from an unresolved V gene, and the cause of the rest is unknown. V, J and clone size are those of that table, while D and trimming were read from the DNA. This sample is represented by about 150,000 clones; 73% of them were singletons. Of the sample, under 7% is held by the ten largest clones.

The cohort comprised some 700 healthy bone marrow donors. At the time of sampling, all cohort members were nominally healthy, though unrecorded immune exposures were likely present. The donor tested CMV seropositive and was one of the 289 seropositive cohort members. A peripheral blood sample was collected from each donor, and TCR beta sequencing was performed on peripheral blood mononuclear cells. Genomic DNA was extracted from the blood cell samples with the Qiagen DNeasy Blood Extraction Kit. CDR1 SNHLY and CDR2 FYNNEI were looked up in the germline V gene. V drops 6 bases and J drops 8 bases, leaving 16 bases in between. The CDR3, cysteine through phenylalanine, is 14 amino acids long. Only the CDR3 DNA is retained, 42 bases long and in frame from the first base. Study-wide conclusions, independent of this receptor: In a later analysis, several top co-occurrence clusters were reported to appear linked to parvovirus B19, influenza, CMV and Epstein-Barr virus. A later genetic analysis reported fewer N-insertions in productive TCRs among donors in an Asian-associated ancestry cluster than the roughly 670-donor mean. Approximately 18 rarely observed V segments, including chromosome 9 orphons, were excluded from the earlier analysis of just under 600 of the donors because counts were too low. Three of the identified cytomegalovirus-associated TCR beta chains were confirmed in vitro to be specific for cytomegalovirus antigens. The cohort was sequenced for TCR beta chains only, and without alpha or paired-chain data the features that could be detected were limited. Roughly uniform sequencing depth across donors was assumed in presence/absence analyses, although this assumption may not hold. A later analysis associated about 18,000 TCR beta sequences with specific HLA alleles at a false discovery rate of 0.05. According to the authors, the approach could potentially be generalized to other disease states and immunological phenotypes. In an earlier analysis of some 640 of the donors, most TCR beta V segments were observed in productive rearrangements about 87% or about 30% of the time, broadly matching IMGT annotations. Some IMGT-functional V segments, including TRBV6-2 and TRBV6-3, could not be told apart with the 87-base-pair reads, so those segments were excluded. Strong co-occurrence of HLA alleles, especially DR and DQ, made assigning TCR associations to individual alleles difficult. For the cohort, immune exposure information was limited to CMV serostatus. Because HLA typing was missing for some donors at each locus, association tests included only the typed subset. In a later genetic analysis, a missense DCLRE1C variant was associated with V-gene and J-gene trimming of TCR beta chains, and the association was replicated in an independent cohort. In a later analysis, HLA-associated TCR beta chains showed more clonal expansion and lower generation probabilities than non-associated chains that were equally common. A further reported finding was that TCR beta sequences accurately predicted the HLA-A and HLA-B alleles for most subjects in the first cohort. While some public TCRs were present in many individuals, most TCR sequences turned up only very rarely across donors. Linkage disequilibrium might explain the correlated functional status among segregating V segments, but an unknown experimental factor could not be ruled out. A total of fewer than 200 TCR beta chains were listed by the study as associated with cytomegalovirus. Most CMV-associated TCR beta chains appeared to be HLA-restricted in a later analysis, and the HLA associations seemed to be driven largely by CMV exposure. The sequencing pipeline was judged likely to have produced a cluster of highly shared sequence variants as a technical artifact. In a later analysis, the rate of TCR association differed among HLA loci, with DRB1 alleles having the most associated TCRs and HLA-C alleles having the fewest. In both the original and validation cohorts, the classifier was reported to diagnose cytomegalovirus status with high specificity and sensitivity.

The chain joins TRBV2 to TRBJ1-4; the D segment could be TRBD1, given 5 matching bases. The TCR sequence derives from a woman aged 18-29 years in good health and CMV-seropositive. The sample was PBMCs. The nucleotide sequence is TGTGCCAGCAGGGGGGACTTAGGAGGAGAAAAACTGTTTTTT. It translates to CASRGDLGGEKLFF.